Shown below are 29 T cell receptor beta chains from a single sample sequenced in a study of regulatory T cells in long-lasting Graves disease. Time point defined: persistent/refractory GD, antithyroid drugs over 5 years with positive TRAb. PBMC-derived RNA was used for the TCR library. In building TCR beta libraries, iRepertoire HTBI primers were used together with Arm-PCR of CDR3 regions. TCRdb analysed the multiplex PCR reads with MiXCR anew, one entry per CDR3 protein. The table has about 290,000 distinct CDR3 sequences, around 23% seen once. Sequences were derived from peripheral blood mononuclear cells (PBMCs), sampled when the disease was refractory, from a patient treated with antithyroid drugs. These receptors all stem from a female donor with Graves disease.

This clonotype was detected many times. The V gene is TRBV18, the J gene TRBJ1-2; no clear D gene. Germline-derived CDR1 and CDR2 are KGHSH and LQKENI. The CDR3 runs 11 residues. Trimming pared 3 bases from V and 8 bases from J, leaving 7 bases between. CDR3 loop: CASSPDVGYTF. In DNA, the CDR3 is TGTGCCAGCTCACCGGATGTCGGCTACACCTTC. The full variable domain, rest sourced from reference TRBV18 and TRBJ1-2, is NAGVMQNPRHLVRRRGQEARLRCSPMKGHSHVYWYRQLPEEGLKFMVYLQKENIIDESGMPKERFSAEFPKEGPSILRIQQVVRGDSAAYFCASSPDVGYTFGSGTRLTVV.

This clonotype showed up many times. The chain employs TRBV7-3 and TRBJ2-6; D is unresolved. V lost 5 bases and J lost 3, with 11 bases in between. Germline V gene lookup returns CDR1 SGHTA and CDR2 FQGTGA. The CDR3 is made up of 15 amino acids. The CDR3 reads CASSPSNYGANVLTF. CDR3 bases: TGTGCCAGCAGCCCCTCGAATTATGGGGCCAACGTCCTGACTTTC.

This clonotype was seen a handful of times. This sequence joins TRBV5-1 and TRBJ2-5; tentative D call: TRBD2 (6 bases). The CDR3 has 13 residues. Trimming took 10 bases from V and 5 from J, leaving 18 bases between them. CDR1 and CDR2 from the germline V gene are SGHRS and YFSETQ. The CDR3 reads CAPAGGLKETQYF. CDR3 coding DNA: TGCGCCCCCGCCGGAGGGTTAAAGGAGACCCAGTACTTC.

The chain couples TRBV30 to TRBJ2-7; 9 nucleotides agree with TRBD1. This CDR3 is built from 17 residues. Germline CDR1 reads GTSNPN; CDR2 reads SVGIG (reference sequence). Trimming cost V 0 bases and J 4 bases; bases outside gene matches: 13. The chain's CDR3 is CAWSVQLRDRALYEQYF. DNA for the CDR3: TGTGCCTGGAGTGTGCAACTCCGGGACAGGGCTTTATACGAGCAGTACTTC.

This CDR3 reads CASSLTINEKLFF. The DNA of the CDR3 is TGTGCCAGCAGCTTAACCATAAATGAAAAACTGTTTTTT. This chain connects TRBV7-3 to TRBJ1-4; no clear D. CDR3 length: 13 residues. CDR1 is SGHTA and CDR2 is FQGTGA in the germline V gene. Trimming removed 0 bases at V and 5 bases at J, with 4 bases between.

This clonotype came up a few times. This chain joins TRBV6-2 or TRBV6-3 and TRBJ2-5; possible D gene TRBD2, 5 bases. Germline CDR1 MNHEY, CDR2 SVGEGT. The V end lost 5 bases, the J end lost 1 base, and 14 bases lay between the germline ends. This CDR3 is built from 15 residues. The CDR3 is CASSEAALAQETQYF. CDR3 bases: TGTGCCAGCAGTGAGGCTGCGCTAGCCCAAGAGACCCAGTACTTC.

The gene calls are TRBV7-2 and TRBJ2-3; 7 bases fit TRBD2. Germline CDR1 reads SGHTA; CDR2 reads FQGNSA. V trimming: 1 base; J trimming: 1 base; junction bases outside the gene matches: 5. CDR3 length: 16 residues. DNA for the CDR3: TGTGCCAGCAGCTTAGGGGGGGGGGAAGGCACAGATACGCAGTATTTT. It codes for CASSLGGGEGTDTQYF.

The chain has TRBV9 and TRBJ2-6; the D is unclear. In germline, CDR1 is SGDLS, CDR2 YYNGEE. The V end lost 2 bases, the J end lost 2 bases, and 8 bases lay between the germline ends. The CDR3 is made up of 15 amino acids. The CDR3 sequence is CASSVGTPGANVLTF. CDR3 in DNA: TGTGCCAGCAGCGTGGGCACCCCTGGGGCCAACGTCCTGACTTTC.

This clonotype was found many times. The chain is built from TRBV9 and TRBJ1-4, with a tentative D call TRBD1 (5 bases). Trimming stripped 3 bases from V and 5 bases from J, with 20 bases between. Germline V gene sequence: CDR1 SGDLS, CDR2 YYNGEE. The CDR3 has 17 residues. CDR3 nucleotides: TGTGCCAGCAGCGCTACGGGCGCCTACGAGGGGAATGAAAAACTGTTTTTT. Amino acids: CASSATGAYEGNEKLFF.

This clonotype was observed at least ten times. This chain uses TRBV27 with TRBJ2-5, with D uncertain. Germline V CDR1 and CDR2: MNHEY, SMNVEV (reference sequence). The CDR3 has 14 residues. V lost 2 bases and J 1 base, leaving 8 bases between the germline ends. CDR3 nucleotide sequence: TGTGCCAGCAGTTTAATGGCTAGCCAAGAGACCCAGTACTTC. This sequence encodes CASSLMASQETQYF.

There are a few counts of this clonotype. The J gene is TRBJ2-5, the V gene TRBV9; the match to TRBD2 covers 7 bases. J gave up 0 bases and V 0 bases, and 5 bases lay outside the gene matches. This CDR3 contains 16 residues. In germline, CDR1 is SGDLS, CDR2 YYNGEE. The CDR3 spells CASSVGNSGHQETQYF. The DNA of the CDR3 is TGTGCCAGCAGCGTAGGAAATAGCGGGCACCAAGAGACCCAGTACTTC.

This chain connects TRBV29-1 to TRBJ1-1, with 8 nucleotides matching TRBD1. The CDR3 is 15 amino acids. V lost 4 bases to trimming and J lost 5 bases; unmatched junction nucleotides: 12. Germline loops: CDR1 SQVTM, CDR2 ANQGSEA. The CDR3 sequence: CSVVGGQGAGTEAFF. CDR3 DNA: TGCAGCGTTGTCGGCGGACAGGGAGCAGGAACTGAAGCTTTCTTT. Complete variable domain (other parts from reference TRBV29-1 and TRBJ1-1): SAVISQKPSRDICQRGTSLTIQCQVDSQVTMMFWYRQQPGQSLTLIATANQGSEATYESGFVIDKFPISRPNLTFSTLTVSNMSPEDSSIYLCSVVGGQGAGTEAFFGQGTRLTVV.

A few counts support this clonotype. The chain uses TRBV29-1 and TRBJ1-2, with TRBD1 identical over 8 bases. Trimming took 6 bases from V and 5 from J; bases not matched to a gene: 11. This CDR3 is 14 amino acids long. Germline loops: CDR1 SQVTM, CDR2 ANQGSEA. The CDR3 is CSVTSRGTGYGYTF. CDR3 sequence (DNA): TGCAGCGTGACATCCCGTGGGACAGGATATGGCTACACCTTC.

This clonotype was counted between two and nine times. CDR3 coding DNA: TGTGCCAGCTCACCAGGGGTAGGGGACGAGCAGTACTTC. This sequence encodes CASSPGVGDEQYF. J is TRBJ2-7 and V is TRBV18; tentative D call: TRBD1 (5 bases). The CDR3 totals 13 residues. CDR1 is KGHSH, CDR2 LQKENI, per germline. The V end was cut by 2 bases, the J end by 5 bases, with 10 bases between. The whole variable domain, filled in from reference TRBV18 and TRBJ2-7, reads NAGVMQNPRHLVRRRGQEARLRCSPMKGHSHVYWYRQLPEEGLKFMVYLQKENIIDESGMPKERFSAEFPKEGPSILRIQQVVRGDSAAYFCASSPGVGDEQYFGPGTRLTVT.

This clonotype was counted a few times. The gene calls are TRBV6-2 or TRBV6-3 and TRBJ2-7; D is uncertain. CDR3 size: 13 residues. V was shortened by 6 bases and J by 2 bases, with 11 bases between the two germline ends. The germline gives CDR1 MNHEY, CDR2 SVGEGT. The CDR3: CASRDSDPYEQYF. DNA of the CDR3: TGTGCCAGCAGAGACTCCGACCCCTACGAGCAGTACTTC.

Only a few counts were recorded for this clonotype. This chain joins TRBV27 and TRBJ1-1, with TRBD1 matching over 8 bases. Trimming at V came to 4 bases and at J to 6 bases, leaving 10 bases not matched to a gene. Germline-derived CDR1 and CDR2 are MNHEY and SMNVEV (reference sequence). The CDR3 is made up of 15 amino acids. The CDR3 coding sequence is TGTGCCAGCAGTTCCCCGGACAGGGACGGGCCTGAAGCTTTCTTT. Translated: CASSSPDRDGPEAFF.

This clonotype was seen more than once but under ten times. This chain connects TRBV6-5 to TRBJ1-1, with D perhaps TRBD1 (5 bases). Germline V lookup: CDR1 MNHEY, CDR2 SVGAGI. This CDR3 region has 14 residues. The ends were cut back, 1 base at V and 5 bases at J, with 11 bases in the middle. The CDR3 is CASSYLSGGTEAFF. CDR3 nucleotide sequence: TGTGCCAGCAGTTACTTATCGGGGGGTACTGAAGCTTTCTTT.

This clonotype has just a few counts. V and J are TRBV6-5 and TRBJ1-2; D is unresolved. Trimming left V 0 bases short and J 5 bases short, with 10 bases between. The germline V gene encodes CDR1 MNHEY and CDR2 SVGAGI. This CDR3 region has 14 residues. This CDR3 reads CASSYSDNSYGYTF. The CDR3 nucleotides read TGTGCCAGCAGTTACTCAGACAACTCGTATGGCTACACCTTC.

V is TRBV7-9 and J is TRBJ1-2; D call uncertain. Between the trimmed V and J ends, which lost 2 bases and 4 bases, there was a span of 11 bases. The CDR3 extends over 14 amino acids. CDR1 and CDR2 from the germline V gene are SEHNR and FQNEAQ (reference sequence). CDR3 protein: CASSLSPGGYGYTF. CDR3 nucleotides: TGTGCCAGCAGCTTAAGTCCGGGAGGCTATGGCTACACCTTC. Supplemented by reference TRBV7-9 and TRBJ1-2, the full variable domain reads DTGVSQNPRHKITKRGQNVTFRCDPISEHNRLYWYRQTLGQGPEFLTYFQNEAQLEKSRLLSDRFSAERPKGSFSTLEIQRTEQGDSAMYLCASSLSPGGYGYTFGSGTRLTVV.

This clonotype appeared a single time. The CDR3 loop reads CATTPPVDSIYEQYF. In DNA form, the CDR3 reads TGTGCCACCACCCCCCCGGTAGATTCGATCTACGAGCAGTACTTC. The chain links TRBV6-1 to TRBJ2-7; D gene uncertain. The V gene's germline CDR1 is MNHNS and CDR2 SASEGT. The CDR3 totals 15 residues. The V and J ends lost 10 bases and 3 bases respectively, with 22 bases between them.

This clonotype showed up just a few times. The chain is built from TRBV12-3 or TRBV12-4 and TRBJ1-3; D is unclear. This CDR3 comprises 18 residues. V was cut by 5 bases and J by 0 bases, with 20 bases left in between. The CDR3 spells CASSSRQGPTSSGNTIYF. The CDR3 DNA follows: TGTGCCAGCAGTAGCCGCCAAGGCCCGACTAGCTCTGGAAACACCATATATTTT.

There are many counts of this clonotype. The J gene is TRBJ1-2, the V gene TRBV2; D may be TRBD1 (6 bases). V lost 4 bases, J lost 5 bases, and 14 bases lay in between. The CDR3 runs 14 residues. Germline CDR1 is SNHLY and CDR2 is FYNNEI. CDR3 in amino acids: CASSARQAAYGYTF. The CDR3 bases are TGTGCCAGCAGTGCGCGACAGGCGGCGTATGGCTACACCTTC.

This clonotype was counted a few times. J is TRBJ1-2 and V is TRBV20-1; D ambiguous. Trimming pared 0 bases from V and 0 bases from J, leaving 20 bases between. The CDR3 extends over 18 amino acids. Per germline, CDR1 DFQATT and CDR2 SNEGSKA (reference sequence). The CDR3 protein is CSARDRTLTFLANYGYTF. CDR3 sequence (DNA): TGCAGTGCTAGAGATCGAACCTTAACTTTTCTAGCTAACTATGGCTACACCTTC.

V and J are TRBV10-3 and TRBJ2-5; D gene unclear. Trimming removed 7 bases from V and 8 bases from J, with 17 bases in between. Germline V gene lookup returns CDR1 ENHRY and CDR2 SYGVKD. The length of the CDR3 is 13 residues. The CDR3 is CAIKAESKNTQYF. CDR3 bases: TGTGCCATCAAGGCGGAGAGCAAGAATACCCAGTACTTC.

This clonotype was picked up many times. This chain connects TRBV15 to TRBJ1-5, with D perhaps matching TRBD1 (6 bases). The CDR3 is 14 residues long. V dropped 4 bases and J dropped 5 bases, with 12 bases sitting between them. CDR1 is LNHNV, CDR2 YYDKDF, per germline (reference sequence). The CDR3 is CATSKAGAYQPQHF. The CDR3 region has the DNA TGTGCCACCAGCAAGGCGGGGGCCTATCAGCCCCAGCATTTT.

This clonotype appeared many times. This chain connects TRBV12-3 or TRBV12-4 to TRBJ1-5; D call uncertain. The CDR3 covers 14 residues. V gave up 6 bases and J gave up 0 bases, with 9 bases separating them. CDR3: CASSSGNSNQPQHF. The DNA of the CDR3 is TGTGCCAGCAGCTCGGGGAATAGCAATCAGCCCCAGCATTTT.

The chain has TRBV29-1 and TRBJ2-7; 9 nucleotides align to TRBD2. The CDR3 length is 14 residues. Germline values: CDR1 SQVTM, CDR2 ANQGSEA. V shed 6 bases, J shed 2 bases, and the junction held 8 bases outside the gene matches. The DNA of the CDR3 is TGCAGCGTGATGGGCGGGAGGGCCCCCTACGAGCAGTACTTC. Its translation: CSVMGGRAPYEQYF.

This clonotype has a count of ten or more. The genes are TRBV20-1 and TRBJ1-5, with D hard to call. Germline CDR1 DFQATT, CDR2 SNEGSKA (reference sequence). The CDR3 contains 15 residues. V was trimmed by 2 bases and J by 0 bases, leaving 11 bases between them. The CDR3 sequence: CSARPAAHSNQPQHF. In DNA form, the CDR3 reads TGCAGTGCTAGACCGGCGGCACATAGCAATCAGCCCCAGCATTTT.

This clonotype showed up many times. The chain is built from TRBV30 and TRBJ2-5; D remains unclear. The CDR3 contains 13 residues. Germline-derived CDR1 and CDR2 are GTSNPN and SVGIG (reference sequence). Trimming left V 3 bases short and J 5 bases short, with 13 bases between. In DNA form, the CDR3 reads TGTGCCTGGAGCGAGGACGATGCGGAGACCCAGTACTTC. Translating gives CAWSEDDAETQYF.